This is a list of T cell receptor beta chains from one sample in a study of T cells in Graves' hyperthyroidism and ophthalmopathy. TCRdb re-derived calls from the multiplex PCR reads in MiXCR, one entry per CDR3 protein. The repertoire holds about 370,000 distinct CDR3 sequences, with roughly 15% as singletons. The specimen was blood. These receptors originate from a woman between 55 and 75 years old with Graves' ophthalmopathy. Each CDR3 is given with its conserved first and last residue. Fields, in order: J gene, D gene, V gene, clone size, CDR3 protein, CDR3 DNA. D genes are given only for firm matches. Clone sizes are given selectively: once, few, many, or a class where the clone is expanded.

J: TRBJ1-1; D: TRBD1; V: TRBV12-3/TRBV12-4; size: many; CDR3: CASSPTGGGTEAFF; DNA: TGCGCCAGCAGCCCCACAGGGGGGGGTACTGAAGCTTTCTTT
J: TRBJ2-1; D: TRBD2; V: TRBV5-4; size: many; CDR3: CASSLRTLAGGFDEQFF; DNA: TGTGCCAGCAGCTTGCGAACCCTAGCGGGAGGTTTCGATGAGCAGTTCTTC
J: TRBJ2-6; D: .; V: TRBV7-9; size: .; CDR3: CASSLDNSGANVLTF; DNA: TGTGCCAGCAGCTTAGACAACTCTGGGGCCAACGTCCTGACTTTC
J: TRBJ2-4; D: TRBD1; V: TRBV20-1; size: .; CDR3: CSASTTGGATKNIQYF; DNA: TGCAGTGCGAGCACTACAGGGGGCGCTACCAAAAACATTCAGTACTTC
J: TRBJ2-1; D: TRBD2; V: TRBV4-2; size: .; CDR3: CASSQDGAGGSDNGQFF; DNA: TGTGCCAGCAGCCAGGACGGGGCGGGAGGTTCGGACAATGGGCAGTTCTTC
J: TRBJ2-1; D: TRBD1; V: TRBV29-1; size: many; CDR3: CSTDRDGSYNEQFF; DNA: TGCAGCACTGACAGGGACGGCTCCTACAATGAGCAGTTCTTC
J: TRBJ2-7; D: TRBD1; V: TRBV3-1; size: many; CDR3: CASSQTGTGYEQYF; DNA: TGTGCCAGCAGCCAAACCGGGACAGGCTACGAGCAGTACTTC
J: TRBJ2-1; D: .; V: TRBV24-1; size: many; CDR3: CATSDVPVSSYNEQFF; DNA: TGTGCCACCAGTGACGTTCCCGTAAGCTCCTACAATGAGCAGTTCTTC
J: TRBJ2-1; D: TRBD2; V: TRBV2; size: many; CDR3: CASSPIAGGSYNEQFF; DNA: TGTGCCAGCAGCCCGATAGCGGGAGGCTCCTACAATGAGCAGTTCTTC
J: TRBJ2-7; D: .; V: TRBV12-3/TRBV12-4; size: few; CDR3: CASSRSYYEQYF; DNA: TGTGCCAGCAGTCGGAGTTACTACGAGCAGTACTTC
J: TRBJ2-5; D: .; V: TRBV3-1; size: many; CDR3: CASSRVETQYF; DNA: TGTGCCAGCAGCCGGGTGGAGACCCAGTACTTC
J: TRBJ2-7; D: TRBD2; V: TRBV5-1; size: .; CDR3: CAGSMAGGSSYEQYF; DNA: TGCGCCGGCAGCATGGCGGGAGGGAGCTCCTACGAGCAGTACTTC
J: TRBJ2-7; D: TRBD2; V: TRBV20-1; size: many; CDR3: CRALSGSRNEQYF; DNA: TGCAGAGCCTTAAGCGGGAGTCGCAACGAGCAGTACTTC
J: TRBJ2-7; D: TRBD2; V: TRBV7-9; size: .; CDR3: CASSLRASGLYNEQYF; DNA: TGTGCCAGCAGCTTGAGGGCTAGCGGTCTCTACAATGAGCAGTACTTC
J: TRBJ2-7; D: TRBD2; V: TRBV12-3/TRBV12-4; size: many; CDR3: CASTITSGETEQYF; DNA: TGTGCCAGCACCATCACTAGCGGGGAAACCGAGCAGTACTTC
J: TRBJ1-4; D: .; V: TRBV28; size: .; CDR3: CASSVLTNEKLFF; DNA: TGTGCCAGCAGTGTGCTAACTAATGAAAAACTGTTTTTT
J: TRBJ2-1; D: TRBD2; V: TRBV28; size: many; CDR3: CASSGTSGRNWGNEQFF; DNA: TGTGCCAGCAGTGGGACTAGCGGGAGGAATTGGGGCAATGAGCAGTTCTTC
J: TRBJ2-7; D: TRBD1; V: TRBV30; size: many; CDR3: CAWSGTGKGYEQYF; DNA: TGTGCCTGGAGTGGGACAGGGAAGGGCTACGAGCAGTACTTC
J: TRBJ2-3; D: TRBD2; V: TRBV2; size: many; CDR3: CASSVGREADTQYF; DNA: TGTGCCAGCAGTGTCGGGAGGGAAGCAGATACGCAGTATTTT
J: TRBJ1-1; D: .; V: TRBV20-1; size: many; CDR3: CSAIRRTDTEAFF; DNA: TGCAGTGCTATACGAAGGACAGACACTGAAGCTTTCTTT
J: TRBJ2-7; D: TRBD2; V: TRBV6-5; size: many; CDR3: CASSYGTISYEQYF; DNA: TGTGCCAGCAGTTACGGGACTATCTCCTACGAGCAGTACTTC
J: TRBJ1-1; D: TRBD1; V: TRBV5-1; size: many; CDR3: CASSLSGQGHTEAFF; DNA: TGCGCCAGCAGCTTGAGCGGACAGGGCCACACTGAAGCTTTCTTT